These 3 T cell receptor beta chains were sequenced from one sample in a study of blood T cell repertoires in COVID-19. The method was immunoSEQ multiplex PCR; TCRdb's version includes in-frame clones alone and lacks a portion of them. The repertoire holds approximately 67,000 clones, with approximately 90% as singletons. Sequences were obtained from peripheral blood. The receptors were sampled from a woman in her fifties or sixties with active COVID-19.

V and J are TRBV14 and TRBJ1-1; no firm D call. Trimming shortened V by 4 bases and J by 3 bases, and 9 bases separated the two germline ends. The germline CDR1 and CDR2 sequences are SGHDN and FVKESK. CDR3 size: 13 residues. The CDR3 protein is CASSPWEYTEAFF. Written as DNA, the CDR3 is TGTGCCAGCAGCCCCTGGGAGTACACTGAAGCTTTCTTT. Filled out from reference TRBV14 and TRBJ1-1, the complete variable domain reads EAGVTQFPSHSVIEKGQTVTLRCDPISGHDNLYWYRRVMGKEIKFLLHFVKESKQDESGMPNNRFLAERTGGTYSTLKVQPAELEDSGVYFCASSPWEYTEAFFGQGTRLTVV.

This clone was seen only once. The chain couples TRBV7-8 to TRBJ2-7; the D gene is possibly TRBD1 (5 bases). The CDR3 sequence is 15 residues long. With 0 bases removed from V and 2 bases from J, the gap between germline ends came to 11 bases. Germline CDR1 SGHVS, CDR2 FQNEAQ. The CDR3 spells CASSLAGLNPYEQYF. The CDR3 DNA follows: TGTGCCAGCAGCTTAGCGGGGCTGAACCCCTACGAGCAGTACTTC.

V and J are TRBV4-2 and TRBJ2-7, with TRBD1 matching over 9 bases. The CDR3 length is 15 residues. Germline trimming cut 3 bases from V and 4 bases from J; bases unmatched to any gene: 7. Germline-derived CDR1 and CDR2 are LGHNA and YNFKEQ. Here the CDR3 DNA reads TGTGCCAGCAGCCAGTTTCAGGGGACAGGGTACGAGCAGTACTTC. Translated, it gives CASSQFQGTGYEQYF.